The subject of this entry is one T cell receptor (beta chain). Its antigen remains unknown. The data are from a study of cytomegalovirus exposure and HLA in healthy donors. Study-wide context: As released early, the data held 70 million to 95 million unique TCRs from HLA-typed donors. The study's findings and limits: A later analysis associated 15,000 or so TCR beta sequences with HLA alleles at a 0.05 false discovery rate. From TCR beta sequences, most subjects' HLA-A and HLA-B alleles were reportedly predicted accurately. Most of the TCR beta V segments (in an earlier analysis) were productive either about 87% or about 30% of the time.

Germline V lookup: CDR1 LGHNA, CDR2 YNFKEQ. Between the trimmed V and J ends, which lost 0 bases and 3 bases, there was a span of 17 bases. The CDR3 is made up of 17 amino acids. PCR involved 60 Vbeta and 13 Jbeta primers. Here immunoSEQ multiplex PCR was the method, and the copy in TCRdb shows in-frame clones only, minus some. The sample lists 170,000 or so clones; 70% to 85% were seen once. The sample consisted of PBMCs. The sequence derives from a woman in her thirties in good health and CMV-seropositive. The rearrangement joins TRBV4-2 to TRBJ1-1, with D possibly TRBD1 on 6 matching bases. The CDR3 DNA sequence: TGTGCCAGCAGCCAAGATGGGGCAGGGGCAGGGCACACTGAAGCTTTCTTT. Translation: CASSQDGAGAGHTEAFF.